This paragraph reports one T cell receptor (beta chain). What this receptor recognizes is not known. The sample holds no much larger clone one base away, and base qualities are not on file. This sample is part of a study of blood T cells in healthy people across ages (dated by TCRdb to between 2015 and 2016). Regarding the research as a whole: In model experiments, template switching captured roughly one uniquely barcoded TCR beta cDNA molecule for every two T cells. The donors were divided into four age groups: young (average around 15 years), middle-aged (approximately 39), aged (about 56) and long-lived (about 90). To track age-related changes in TCR beta repertoire diversity, the study relied on deep sequencing normalized with unique cDNA molecular identifiers. To avoid experimental bias, donors of different ages were randomly spread across the sequencing lanes. The study analyzed two additional independent replicas of 1 million unique cDNA reads from the same blood draw for two donors, one aged 18 to 29 and one aged 80 or older.

Donors were a few dozen systemically healthy Caucasian individuals from Russia aged about 6 to 100 years. Ten milliliters of peripheral blood were collected from each donor into EDTA-treated Vacutainer tubes. Ficoll-Paque density-gradient centrifugation was used to isolate PBMCs, with at least 6 million obtained per sample. Total RNA was extracted from PBMCs with Trizol reagent, with at least 6 micrograms obtained per sample. For every donor, an aliquot of PBMCs went through flow cytometry to measure the percentages of naive CD45RAhigh/CD27high T cells. Relative to germline, V is missing 1 base and J is missing 8 bases, with 10 bases of the junction outside any gene match. Sequences SGHTA (CDR1) and FQGNSA (CDR2) are obtained from the germline V gene. The CDR3 starts with the cysteine, ends with the phenylalanine, and has 16 residues. Only the CDR3 DNA stays, 48 bases, in frame from base 1. The library was built by means of 5' RACE. A second PCR of roughly 7 to 11 cycles was performed with a sample-barcoded 5' primer and a J-beta primer mix. Each TCR beta cDNA molecule received a unique molecular identifier from a template-switch 5' adaptor carrying 12 random nucleotides. At least 2.5 million CDR3-containing paired-end reads were obtained from each sample. First-strand cDNA synthesis was performed from all RNA using the Mint cDNA synthesis kit, with priming by a TRBC-specific oligonucleotide. Following uracil-DNA glycosylase treatment, a first 18-cycle PCR with universal primers M1SS and BC2_uni_R was performed on all cDNA. In the paper's pipeline: For normalization, 1 million high-quality reads were randomly selected from each sample, with every read carrying a distinct molecular identifier. Instead of being binned into consensus sequences, reads that shared molecular identifiers were thrown out. MiTCR, with a Q25 quality threshold and the strictest error-elimination algorithm, was used for CDR3 identification, clonotype clustering and error correction. A nonparametric unseen species model using Euler transformation provided a lower-bound estimate of total TCR beta diversity. TCRdb took the public reads, trimmed them with fastp at Q25, ran MiXCR for clone calling and kept in-frame beta chains. Rows merge per CDR3 protein into single entries with the most common DNA and genes. TCRdb's processing, not the study's, gives the V and J calls here. This sample comprises 1.8 million or so distinct CDR3 sequences, roughly two fifths of them detected only once. More than 20% of the sample is in the top ten clones.

Study-wide conclusions, independent of this receptor: Compared with the aged group, more naive CD4+ T cells, fewer expanded clones and increased TCR diversity were shown by the long-lived group, suggesting age selection. Conclusive comparison of naive and antigen-experienced compartments was prevented by the profiling of bulk unsorted PBMCs. There was a strong correlation between observed TCR beta diversity and the percentage of naive T cells measured by flow cytometry. Estimates of total diversity from one million sequenced T cells were regarded as lower bounds and underestimates. The CMV infection status of donors was not known, potentially confounding age-related changes in expanded clonotypes. Observed TCR beta diversity per million T cells fell roughly linearly with age, and a significant reduction was already apparent by age around 39.

The clonotype comes from a human donor in good health. Sequenced material: blood. The chain was built from TRBV7-2 and TRBJ2-1, and TRBD2 aligns with 8 junction nucleotides. The CDR3 loop reads CASSLETSAFVYEQFF. The nucleotides read TGTGCCAGCAGCTTAGAGACTAGCGCGTTTGTCTATGAGCAGTTCTTC.